Presented here are 10 T cell receptor beta chains from one specimen sequenced in a study of CD8+ T cells in alopecia areata listed by TCRdb under 2018. Preparation of the library involved the immunoSEQ multiplex PCR assay. RNA was extracted from all samples and reverse transcribed into cDNA, which served as template for TCR sequencing. TCRdb stores this immuneACCESS table with in-frame sequences only. Part of the clones is absent; in the studies checked, under half of the shortfall reflects unresolved V genes, and no reason is known for the rest. This sample was tabulated with roughly 110,000 clones, among which there are no singletons. The ten largest clones capture around a fifth of the sample. The specimen sequenced was lesional skin. The receptors come from a C3H/HeJ mouse with alopecia areata. Mice belonging to this strain carry MHC haplotype H2-k.

In regard to this clone: Gene and germline names: mouse. The CDR3: CASSSLGGAETLYF. CDR3 bases read: TGTGCCAGCAGTTCCCTGGGGGGGGCAGAA. The chain is built from TRBV19 and TRBJ2-3; 9 positions match TRBD2. The read halts 4 residues ahead of the CDR3 end, with the missing end drawn from the germline J gene. This CDR3 spans 14 amino acids. The germline gives CDR1 FNHDT, CDR2 SITEND (reference sequence). V shed 4 bases, J shed 3 bases, and the junction held 3 bases outside the gene matches.

On this clone: Genes and germline are mouse. The read ends 4 residues shy of where the CDR3 ends; the end is completed using the germline J gene. The chain links TRBV17 to TRBJ2-5, with D possibly being TRBD2 (7 bases). The length of the CDR3 is 13 residues. CDR1 is MNHDT, CDR2 YYDKIL, per germline. CDR3 DNA (partial): TGTGCTAGCAGTAGAGGGGGGGCTGAC. Translation: CASSRGGAD. In full, the CDR3 reads CASSRGGADTQYF.

This clone was observed a few times. A mismatch at residue 13 separates the TCRdb protein from the translated DNA, so the protein presented here was translated from the DNA. Gene names denote mouse genes. Coverage ceases 3 residues before the CDR3 finishes, and the germline J gene fills in the end. The V gene is TRBV13-3, the J gene TRBJ1-6; 7 bases align to TRBD1. TRBJ1-6 carries the ORF label, with uncertain function. This CDR3 contains 16 residues. Germline values: CDR1 NNHDY, CDR2 SYVADS. After removal of 2 bases from V and 0 bases from J, the junction contained 2 bases not matched to a gene. The DNA read from the CDR3 is TGTGCCAGCAGTGAGACAGGGTTTTCCTATAATTCGCCC. Amino acids: CASSETGFSYNSP. The entire CDR3 reads CASSETGFSYNSPLYF.

Ten or more counts support this clone. Germline and genes: mouse. The read stops 4 residues short of the end of the CDR3; the missing end is completed from the germline J gene. This chain links TRBV13-1 with TRBJ2-3; 12 positions match TRBD2. Germline CDR1 is NSHNY and CDR2 is SYGAGN. Trimming removed 2 bases from V and 0 bases from J; junction bases left unmatched: 1. The CDR3 extends over 16 amino acids. The CDR3 spells CASSEGLGGSAETLYF. CDR3 DNA (partial): TGTGCCAGCAGTGAGGGACTGGGGGGAAGTGCAGAA.

This clone has just a few counts. Gene names and germline match the mouse. The sequenced fragment ends 4 residues before the CDR3 boundary, so the rest is inferred from the germline J gene. The chain employs TRBV13-2 and TRBJ2-7; D is possibly TRBD1 (5 bases). This CDR3 region has 15 residues. V was cut by 0 bases and J by 0 bases, with 10 bases left in between. Germline V gives CDR1 NNHNN, CDR2 SYGAGS (reference sequence). CDR3: CASGDAPDNSYEQYF. The CDR3 DNA, read in part, is TGTGCCAGCGGTGATGCGCCGGACAACTCCTAT.

A remark on this clone: Mouse germline and gene names are used. Sequencing ends 4 residues short of the CDR3 end; the germline J gene provides the rest. V and J are TRBV1 and TRBJ1-4; tentative D call: TRBD1 (6 bases). CDR1 and CDR2 from the germline V gene are NSQYPW and LRSPGD (reference sequence). The CDR3 totals 15 residues. V lost 5 bases and J lost 3, with 13 bases in between. CDR3 residues: CTCSPPQGTNERLFF. Partial CDR3 DNA: TGCACCTGCAGTCCCCCACAGGGAACCAACGAA. The full variable domain, completed using reference TRBV1 and TRBJ1-4, is VTLLEQNPRWRLVPRGQAVNLRCILKNSQYPWMSWYQQDLQKQLQWLFTLRSPGDKEVKSLPGADYLATRVTDTELRLQVANMSQGRTLYCTCSPPQGTNERLFFGHGTKLSVL.

This clone was seen ten or more times. Gene names and germline match the mouse. The CDR3 end is not reached by the read, which stops 4 residues before it; the germline J gene fills it in. The chain couples TRBV13-3 to TRBJ1-4, with TRBD1 as a possible D gene (6 bases). CDR1 and CDR2 from the germline V gene are NNHDY and SYVADS. CDR3 size: 14 residues. Deletions cut 3 bases from V and 3 bases from J, with 9 bases between. The part of the CDR3 DNA that was read is TGTGCCAGCAGTGGAGGGGGAACCAACGAA. Amino acid sequence: CASSGGGTNE. The whole CDR3 region reads CASSGGGTNERLFF.

As for this clone: Genes and germline are mouse. Read coverage stops 4 residues before the CDR3 terminus; the germline J gene supplies the remainder. This sequence joins TRBV1 and TRBJ2-7; 8 nucleotides agree with TRBD2. The CDR3 consists of 15 residues. Germline V gives CDR1 NSQYPW, CDR2 LRSPGD (reference sequence). The CDR3 region is CTCSATPGLEYEQYF. The covered CDR3 bases are TGCACCTGCAGTGCAACGCCGGGACTGGAATAT.

This clone was found a few times. Gene names denote mouse genes. Coverage ceases 4 residues before the CDR3 finishes, and the germline J gene fills in the end. This chain connects TRBV14 to TRBJ2-7; D not certain. CDR1 is SGHDT, CDR2 FRDEAV, per germline. CDR3 length: 13 amino acids. Trimming removed 5 bases from V and 0 bases from J, with 9 bases in between. The CDR3 DNA, read in part, is TGTGCCAGCAGATGGTACAGCTCCTAT. This translates into CASRWYSSY. The CDR3 as a whole reads CASRWYSSYEQYF.

Points on this clone: The TCRdb protein and the DNA translation do not line up at residue 11; the protein shown here was made by translating the DNA. Gene names denote mouse genes. The read gets to within 3 residues of the CDR3 end, and the germline J gene fills in the rest. The chain recombines TRBV3 with TRBJ1-3; D not certain. This CDR3 spans 14 amino acids. The V end lost 0 bases, the J end lost 0 bases, and 3 bases lay between the germline ends. CDR1 and CDR2 from the germline V gene are SNHLY and FYNGKV (reference sequence). The chain's CDR3 is CASSLAGSGNTLYF. The CDR3 bases that were read are TGTGCCAGCAGCTTAGCAGGTTCTGGAAATACG.